Presented here are 18 T cell receptor beta chains from one specimen sequenced in a study of cytomegalovirus exposure and HLA in healthy donors. PCR employed 60 Vbeta and 13 Jbeta primers. Using immunoSEQ multiplex PCR, the repertoire was profiled, and TCRdb retains in-frame clones only, with some absent. The sample records 130,000 or so clones, more than 60% being singletons. Material for sequencing was PBMCs. The receptors were sampled from a middle-aged man in good health and CMV-seronegative.

The chain recombines TRBV4-1 with TRBJ2-2; TRBD1 aligns across 7 bases. The trim removed 5 bases at V and 3 bases at J, leaving 9 bases unmatched. CDR3 size: 16 residues. CDR1 and CDR2 (germline): MGHRA, YSYEKL. CDR3 bases: TGCGCCAGCAGCTTTCTTTACAGGGGAGACACCGGGGAGCTGTTTTTT. It codes for CASSFLYRGDTGELFF.

CDR3 loop: CASSSTGFNTEAFF. The DNA for the CDR3 is TGTGCCAGCAGCTCCACGGGATTTAACACTGAAGCTTTCTTT. The rearrangement links TRBV6-6 to TRBJ1-1, with D unresolved. With 6 bases removed from V and 2 bases from J, the gap between germline ends came to 13 bases. Per the germline V gene, CDR1 is MNHNY and CDR2 is SVGAGI (reference sequence). The CDR3 covers 14 residues.

This clone was observed a single time. The V and J genes are TRBV4-3 and TRBJ2-3; D might be TRBD1 (5 bases). This CDR3 is 13 amino acids long. The V gene lost 3 bases and the J gene lost 8 bases, with 12 bases spanning the gap. CDR1 is LGHNA and CDR2 is YSLEER in the germline V gene. The CDR3 spells CASSQGLQGTQYF. For the CDR3, the DNA is TGCGCCAGCAGCCAGGGCCTGCAGGGTACGCAGTATTTT.

The V gene is TRBV6-6, the J gene TRBJ2-2; D is undetermined. This CDR3 contains 13 residues. The germline V gene encodes CDR1 MNHNY and CDR2 SVGAGI (reference sequence). Trimming took 0 bases from V and 7 from J, leaving 6 bases between them. The CDR3 loop reads CASSYSEFGELFF. In DNA form, the CDR3 reads TGTGCCAGCAGTTACTCGGAGTTCGGGGAGCTGTTTTTT.

The chain uses TRBV2 and TRBJ1-1; D ambiguous. V lost 0 bases to trimming and J lost 5 bases, with 7 bases between them. The CDR3 sequence is 13 residues long. The germline V gene has CDR1 SNHLY and CDR2 FYNNEI. The CDR3 nucleotides are TGTGCCAGCAGTGAAGCGCGCGGGACTGAAGCTTTCTTT. Amino acids: CASSEARGTEAFF.

The V gene is TRBV5-1, the J gene TRBJ2-4; 8 nucleotides align to TRBD1. This CDR3 is built from 13 residues. J lost 6 bases, V lost 3 bases, and 2 bases had no gene match. Germline assignment: CDR1 SGHRS and CDR2 YFSETQ. CDR3 sequence reads: CASSSGQGNIQYF. CDR3 nucleotides: TGCGCCAGCAGCTCCGGACAGGGAAACATTCAGTACTTC.

The chain couples TRBV9 to TRBJ1-2; D call uncertain. Germline V CDR1 and CDR2: SGDLS, YYNGEE. CDR3 length equals 12 residues. The V end was cut by 4 bases, the J end by 5 bases, with 9 bases between. The CDR3 sequence is CASSTSSYGYTF. The CDR3 DNA sequence: TGTGCCAGCAGCACTAGCAGTTATGGCTACACCTTC.

This clone was seen a handful of times. The J gene is TRBJ2-7, the V gene TRBV7-2, with D possibly TRBD2 on 6 matching bases. CDR1 and CDR2 (germline): SGHTA, FQGNSA. The CDR3 loop spans 15 amino acids. V gave up 7 bases and J gave up 6 bases, with 22 bases separating them. The CDR3 spells CASTAGRGGMGEQYF. For the CDR3, the DNA is TGTGCCAGCACCGCGGGGAGAGGAGGAATGGGCGAGCAGTACTTC.

This clone was recorded once. The chain has TRBV5-4 and TRBJ1-1, with 12 bases that match TRBD1. V lost 4 bases to trimming and J lost 3 bases; unmatched junction nucleotides: 10. This CDR3 has 17 amino acids. Germline loops: CDR1 SGHNT, CDR2 YYREEE (reference sequence). The CDR3 DNA is TGTGCCAGCAGCGCCGGGACAGGGGGCATTAGGGACACTGAAGCTTTCTTT. Protein product: CASSAGTGGIRDTEAFF.

The J gene is TRBJ1-4, the V gene TRBV7-9; the match to TRBD1 covers 7 bases. CDR3 length: 15 residues. Germline CDR1 SEHNR, CDR2 FQNEAQ (reference sequence). Trimming removed 5 bases from V and 5 bases from J; junction bases left unmatched: 8. The CDR3 DNA follows: TGTGCCAGCAGCCTTTCGACAGGGAGGAATGAAAAACTGTTTTTT. Translated: CASSLSTGRNEKLFF.

The chain couples TRBV7-9 to TRBJ2-6, with D unresolved. The CDR3 length is 16 residues. Germline V CDR1 and CDR2: SEHNR, FQNEAQ (reference sequence). V lost 7 bases to trimming and J lost 4 bases, with 17 bases between them. The CDR3 protein is CASTITTGSGANVLTF. The CDR3 DNA is TGTGCCAGCACCATAACCACCGGTTCCGGGGCCAACGTCCTGACTTTC. The whole variable domain, remainder taken from reference TRBV7-9 and TRBJ2-6, is DTGVSQNPRHKITKRGQNVTFRCDPISEHNRLYWYRQTLGQGPEFLTYFQNEAQLEKSRLLSDRFSAERPKGSFSTLEIQRTEQGDSAMYLCASTITTGSGANVLTFGAGSRLTVL.

The chain employs TRBV28 and TRBJ1-6; TRBD1 aligns across 9 bases. V was pared by 5 bases and J by 5 bases, with 10 bases of the junction left unmatched. CDR1 and CDR2 from the germline V gene are MDHEN and SYDVKM. The CDR3 has 17 amino acids. Here the CDR3 DNA reads TGTGCCAGCAGTCTCCGTCAGGGGACAGGGAATAATTCACCCCTCCACTTT. This encodes CASSLRQGTGNNSPLHF.

The chain joins TRBV7-9 to TRBJ2-7, with D possibly being TRBD1 (6 bases). V shed 1 base and J shed 6 bases, with 10 bases lying between them. This CDR3 comprises 13 residues. Germline V gene sequence: CDR1 SEHNR, CDR2 FQNEAQ (reference sequence). In DNA, the CDR3 is TGTGCCAGCAGCTTAGGGGGCAGGGGCGAGCAGTACTTC. It yields the protein CASSLGGRGEQYF. Filled out from reference TRBV7-9 and TRBJ2-7, the complete variable domain reads DTGVSQNPRHKITKRGQNVTFRCDPISEHNRLYWYRQTLGQGPEFLTYFQNEAQLEKSRLLSDRFSAERPKGSFSTLEIQRTEQGDSAMYLCASSLGGRGEQYFGPGTRLTVT.

The rearrangement links TRBV2 to TRBJ2-5; D is undetermined. The DNA matches TRBJ2-7 better at its end, which makes the J call doubtful. The germline V gene encodes CDR1 SNHLY and CDR2 FYNNEI. This CDR3 spans 13 amino acids. The CDR3 loop is CASTAKNSYEQYF. CDR3 sequence (DNA): TGTGCCAGCACAGCAAAGAACAGCTACGAGCAGTACTTC.

V is TRBV10-3 and J is TRBJ2-5; 10 bases agree with TRBD1. The CDR3 extends over 15 amino acids. Germline V lookup: CDR1 ENHRY, CDR2 SYGVKD. J was trimmed by 3 bases and V by 3 bases; bases with no gene match: 4. CDR3: CAISEPGTGEETQYF. As DNA, the CDR3 is TGTGCCATCAGTGAACCTGGGACAGGGGAAGAGACCCAGTACTTC.

This clone showed up just a few times. The chain is built from TRBV18 and TRBJ1-4; D is unresolved. V lost 8 bases and J lost 8, with 15 bases in between. Germline CDR1 and CDR2: KGHSH and LQKENI. The CDR3 has 13 amino acids. The CDR3 DNA reads TGTGCCAGCACTGGCCGGGGAGGCGAAAAACTGTTTTTT. Protein sequence: CASTGRGGEKLFF. Full variable domain (missing parts from reference TRBV18 and TRBJ1-4): NAGVMQNPRHLVRRRGQEARLRCSPMKGHSHVYWYRQLPEEGLKFMVYLQKENIIDESGMPKERFSAEFPKEGPSILRIQQVVRGDSAAYFCASTGRGGEKLFFGSGTQLSVL.

The V gene is TRBV7-3, the J gene TRBJ2-1; D is perhaps TRBD1 (5 bases). V gave up 4 bases and J gave up 5 bases, with 24 bases separating them. CDR3 length equals 18 residues. From germline, CDR1 is SGHTA and CDR2 FQGTGA. The CDR3 here is CASSSLGYKGSKDNEQFF. CDR3 DNA sequence: TGTGCCAGCAGCTCCCTAGGTTACAAGGGGTCAAAGGACAATGAGCAGTTCTTC. The complete variable domain, with remaining parts taken from reference TRBV7-3 and TRBJ2-1, reads GAGVSQTPSNKVTEKGKYVELRCDPISGHTALYWYRQSLGQGPEFLIYFQGTGAADDSGLPNDRFFAVRPEGSVSTLKIQRTERGDSAVYLCASSSLGYKGSKDNEQFFGPGTRLTVL.

The count of this clone is one. The gene calls are TRBV4-1 and TRBJ1-2; perhaps TRBD1 as D (6 bases). With 2 bases removed from V and 2 bases from J, the gap between germline ends came to 12 bases. The CDR3 is 15 amino acids. Per germline, CDR1 MGHRA and CDR2 YSYEKL. The CDR3 nucleotides are TGCGCCAGCAGCCAAACAGGGTTTGGGAACTATGGCTACACCTTC. This encodes CASSQTGFGNYGYTF.